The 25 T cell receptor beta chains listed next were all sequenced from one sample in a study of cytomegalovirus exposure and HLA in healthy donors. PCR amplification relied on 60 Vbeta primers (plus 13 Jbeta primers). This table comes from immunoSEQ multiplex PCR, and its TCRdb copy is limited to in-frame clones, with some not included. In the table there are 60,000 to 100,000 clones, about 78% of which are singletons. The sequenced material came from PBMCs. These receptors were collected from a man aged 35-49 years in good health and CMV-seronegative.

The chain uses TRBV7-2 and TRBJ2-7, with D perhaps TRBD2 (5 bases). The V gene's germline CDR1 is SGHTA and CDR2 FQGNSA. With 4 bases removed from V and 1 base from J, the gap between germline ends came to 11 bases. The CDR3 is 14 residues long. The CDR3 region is CASSSSTGSYEQYF. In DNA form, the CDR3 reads TGTGCCAGCAGCTCCTCGACGGGATCCTACGAGCAGTACTTC. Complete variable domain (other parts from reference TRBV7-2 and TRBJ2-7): GAGVSQSPSNKVTEKGKDVELRCDPISGHTALYWYRQSLGQGLEFLIYFQGNSAPDKSGLPSDRFSAERTGGSVSTLTIQRTQQEDSAVYLCASSSSTGSYEQYFGPGTRLTVT.

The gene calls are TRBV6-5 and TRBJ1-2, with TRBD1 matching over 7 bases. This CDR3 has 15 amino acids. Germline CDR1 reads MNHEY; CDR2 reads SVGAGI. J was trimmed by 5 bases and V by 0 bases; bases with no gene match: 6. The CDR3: CASSYSTGQMYGYTF. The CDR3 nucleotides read TGTGCCAGCAGTTACTCCACGGGACAGATGTATGGCTACACCTTC.

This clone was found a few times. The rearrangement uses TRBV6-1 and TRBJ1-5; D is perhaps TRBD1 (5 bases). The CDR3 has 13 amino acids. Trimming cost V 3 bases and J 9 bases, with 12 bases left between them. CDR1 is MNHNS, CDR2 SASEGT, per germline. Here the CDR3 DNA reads TGTGCCAGCAGTGAGCTCTCCACAGGGCCCCAGCATTTT. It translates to CASSELSTGPQHF.

The CDR3 bases are TGTGCCAGCATTTCGCAAAAGCATAATAATTCACCCCTCCACTTT. This sequence encodes CASISQKHNNSPLHF. This rearrangement joins TRBV2 to TRBJ1-6; the D is unclear. The CDR3 spans 15 residues. Germline CDR1 is SNHLY and CDR2 is FYNNEI. The V end lost 7 bases, the J end lost 5 bases, and 15 bases lay between the germline ends.

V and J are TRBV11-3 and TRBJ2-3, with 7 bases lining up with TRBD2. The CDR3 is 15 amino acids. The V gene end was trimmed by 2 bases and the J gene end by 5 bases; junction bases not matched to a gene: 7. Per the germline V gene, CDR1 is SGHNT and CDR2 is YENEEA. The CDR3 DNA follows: TGTGCCAGCAGCTTAATGGCGGGAGTGGAAGATACGCAGTATTTT. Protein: CASSLMAGVEDTQYF.

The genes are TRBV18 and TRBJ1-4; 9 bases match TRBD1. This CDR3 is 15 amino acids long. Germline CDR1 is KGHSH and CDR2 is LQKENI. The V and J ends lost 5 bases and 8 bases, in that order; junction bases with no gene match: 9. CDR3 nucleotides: TGTGCCAGCTCAGAAGCGACGGGACAGGGCGAAAAACTGTTTTTT. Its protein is CASSEATGQGEKLFF.

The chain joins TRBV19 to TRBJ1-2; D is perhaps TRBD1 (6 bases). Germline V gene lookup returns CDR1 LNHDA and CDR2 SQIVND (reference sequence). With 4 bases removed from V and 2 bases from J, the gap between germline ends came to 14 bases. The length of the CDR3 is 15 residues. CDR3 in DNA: TGTGCCAGTAGTACCAGACCTGGACAGAACTATGGCTACACCTTC. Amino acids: CASSTRPGQNYGYTF.

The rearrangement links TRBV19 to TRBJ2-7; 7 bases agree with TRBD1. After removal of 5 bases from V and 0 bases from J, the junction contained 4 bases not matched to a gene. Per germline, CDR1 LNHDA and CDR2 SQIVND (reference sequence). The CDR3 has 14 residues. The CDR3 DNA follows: TGTGCCAGTAGTGCGACAGGGAGCTCCTACGAGCAGTACTTC. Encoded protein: CASSATGSSYEQYF.

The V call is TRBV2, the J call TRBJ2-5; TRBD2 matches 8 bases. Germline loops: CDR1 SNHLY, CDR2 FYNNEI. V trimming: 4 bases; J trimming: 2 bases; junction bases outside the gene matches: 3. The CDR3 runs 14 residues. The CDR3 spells CASSVTSGQETQYF. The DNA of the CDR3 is TGTGCCAGCAGTGTCACTAGCGGTCAAGAGACCCAGTACTTC.

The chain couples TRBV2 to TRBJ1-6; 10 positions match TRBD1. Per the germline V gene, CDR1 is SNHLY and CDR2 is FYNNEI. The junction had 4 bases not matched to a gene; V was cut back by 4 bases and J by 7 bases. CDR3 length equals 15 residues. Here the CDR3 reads CASSALDRGNSPLHF. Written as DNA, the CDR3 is TGTGCCAGCAGTGCCTTGGACAGGGGGAATTCACCCCTCCACTTT.

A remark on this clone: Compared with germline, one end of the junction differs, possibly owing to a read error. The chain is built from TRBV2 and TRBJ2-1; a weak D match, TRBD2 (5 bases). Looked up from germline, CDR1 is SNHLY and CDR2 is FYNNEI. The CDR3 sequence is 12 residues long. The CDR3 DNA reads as TGTGCCAGCAGTGACAACCTGGGCCCGGGGATCTTC. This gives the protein CASSDNLGPGIF.

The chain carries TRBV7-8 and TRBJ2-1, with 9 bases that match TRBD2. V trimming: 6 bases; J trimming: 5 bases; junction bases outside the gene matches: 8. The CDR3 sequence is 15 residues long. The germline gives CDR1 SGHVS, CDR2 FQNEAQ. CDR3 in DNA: TGTGCCAGCAGTTACGCGCGGGAGGGAGACAATGAGCAGTTCTTC. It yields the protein CASSYAREGDNEQFF. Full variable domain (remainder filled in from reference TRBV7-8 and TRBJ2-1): GAGVSQSPRYKVAKRGQDVALRCDPISGHVSLFWYQQALGQGPEFLTYFQNEAQLDKSGLPSDRFFAERPEGSVSTLKIQRTQQEDSAVYLCASSYAREGDNEQFFGPGTRLTVL.

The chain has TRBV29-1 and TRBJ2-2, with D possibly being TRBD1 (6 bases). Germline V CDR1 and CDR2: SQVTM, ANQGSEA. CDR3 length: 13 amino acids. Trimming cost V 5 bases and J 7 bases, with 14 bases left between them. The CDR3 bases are TGCAGCGTTATGACAGGAACGATCGGGGAGCTGTTTTTT. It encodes CSVMTGTIGELFF.

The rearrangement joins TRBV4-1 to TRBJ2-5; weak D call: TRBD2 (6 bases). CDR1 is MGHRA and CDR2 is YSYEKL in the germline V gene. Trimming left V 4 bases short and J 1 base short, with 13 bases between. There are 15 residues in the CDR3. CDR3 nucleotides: TGCGCCAGCAGCCTTTCAGGAGGGGCCCAAGAGACCCAGTACTTC. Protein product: CASSLSGGAQETQYF.

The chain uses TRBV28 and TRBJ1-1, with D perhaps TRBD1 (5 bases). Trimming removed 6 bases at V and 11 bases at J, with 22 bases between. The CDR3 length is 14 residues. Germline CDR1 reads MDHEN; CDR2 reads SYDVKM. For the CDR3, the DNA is TGTGCCAGCAGCGCTGCCTCGGGCAGGGTCTTTGCTTTCTTT. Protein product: CASSAASGRVFAFF. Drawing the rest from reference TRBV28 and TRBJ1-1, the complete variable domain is DVKVTQSSRYLVKRTGEKVFLECVQDMDHENMFWYRQDPGLGLRLIYFSYDVKMKEKGDIPEGYSVSREKKERFSLILESASTNQTSMYLCASSAASGRVFAFFGQGTRLTVV.

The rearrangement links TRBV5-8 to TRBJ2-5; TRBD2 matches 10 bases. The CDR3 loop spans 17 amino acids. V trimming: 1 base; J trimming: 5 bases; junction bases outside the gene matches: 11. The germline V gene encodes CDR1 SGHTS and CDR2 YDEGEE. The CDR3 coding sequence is TGTGCCAGCAGCTTGACAAAGACTAGCGGGCAAGGGGAGACCCAGTACTTC. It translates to CASSLTKTSGQGETQYF.

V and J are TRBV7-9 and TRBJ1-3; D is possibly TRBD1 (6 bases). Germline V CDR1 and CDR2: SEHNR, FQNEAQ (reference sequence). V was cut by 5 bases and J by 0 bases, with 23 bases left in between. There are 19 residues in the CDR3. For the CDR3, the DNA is TGTGCCAGCAGCCTATTTTCCTCGGGGGGGGCGTCCTCTGGAAACACCATATATTTT. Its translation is CASSLFSSGGASSGNTIYF.

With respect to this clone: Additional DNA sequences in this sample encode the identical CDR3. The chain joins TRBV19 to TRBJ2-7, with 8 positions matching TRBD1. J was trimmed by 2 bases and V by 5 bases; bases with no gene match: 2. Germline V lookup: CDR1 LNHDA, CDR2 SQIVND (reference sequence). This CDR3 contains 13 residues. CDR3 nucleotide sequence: TGTGCCAGTAGTCGGACAGGGCCCTACGAGCAGTACTTC. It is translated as CASSRTGPYEQYF.

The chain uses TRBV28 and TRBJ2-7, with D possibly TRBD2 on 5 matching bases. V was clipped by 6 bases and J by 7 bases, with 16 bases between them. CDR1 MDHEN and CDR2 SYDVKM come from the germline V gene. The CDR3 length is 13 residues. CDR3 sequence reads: CASSVDTPGEQYF. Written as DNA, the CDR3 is TGTGCCAGCAGCGTCGACACCCCGGGAGAGCAGTACTTC.

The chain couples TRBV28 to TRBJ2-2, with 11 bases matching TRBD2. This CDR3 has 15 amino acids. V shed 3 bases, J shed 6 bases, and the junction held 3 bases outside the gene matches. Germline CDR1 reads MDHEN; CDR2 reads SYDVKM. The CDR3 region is CASSFRLAGSGELFF. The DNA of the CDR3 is TGTGCCAGCAGTTTTAGACTAGCGGGATCCGGGGAGCTGTTTTTT.

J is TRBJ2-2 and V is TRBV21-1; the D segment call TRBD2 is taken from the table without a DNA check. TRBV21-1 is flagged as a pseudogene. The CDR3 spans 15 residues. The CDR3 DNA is TGTGCCAGCGCCTCAGGGAGGTGGAGCACCGGGGAGCTGTTTTTT. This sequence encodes CASASGRWSTGELFF.

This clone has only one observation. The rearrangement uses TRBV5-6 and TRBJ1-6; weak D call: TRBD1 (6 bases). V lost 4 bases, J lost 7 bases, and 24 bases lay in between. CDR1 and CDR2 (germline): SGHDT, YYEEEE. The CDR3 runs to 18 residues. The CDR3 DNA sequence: TGTGCCAGCAGCAGTCCCTACAGGGAAGGACCATGGAATTCACCCCTCCACTTT. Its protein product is CASSSPYREGPWNSPLHF.

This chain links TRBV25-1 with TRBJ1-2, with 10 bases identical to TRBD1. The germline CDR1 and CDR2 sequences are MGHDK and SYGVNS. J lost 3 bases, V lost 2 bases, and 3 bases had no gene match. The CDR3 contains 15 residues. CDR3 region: CASSEGTGDYYGYTF. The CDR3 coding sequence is TGTGCCAGCAGTGAAGGGACAGGGGATTACTATGGCTACACCTTC.

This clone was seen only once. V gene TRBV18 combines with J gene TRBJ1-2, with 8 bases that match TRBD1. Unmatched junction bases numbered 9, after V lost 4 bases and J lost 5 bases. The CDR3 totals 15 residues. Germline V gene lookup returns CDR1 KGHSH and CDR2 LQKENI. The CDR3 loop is CASSLIDRGGYGYTF. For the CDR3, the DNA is TGTGCCAGCTCACTGATCGACAGGGGCGGGTATGGCTACACCTTC. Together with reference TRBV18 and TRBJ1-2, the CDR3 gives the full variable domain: NAGVMQNPRHLVRRRGQEARLRCSPMKGHSHVYWYRQLPEEGLKFMVYLQKENIIDESGMPKERFSAEFPKEGPSILRIQQVVRGDSAAYFCASSLIDRGGYGYTFGSGTRLTVV.

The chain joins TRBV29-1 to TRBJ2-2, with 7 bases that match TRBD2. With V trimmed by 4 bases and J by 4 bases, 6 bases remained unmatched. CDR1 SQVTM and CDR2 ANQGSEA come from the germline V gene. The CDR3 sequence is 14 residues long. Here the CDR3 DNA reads TGCAGCGTTGTAGGCGGGAGTACCACCGGGGAGCTGTTTTTT. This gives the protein CSVVGGSTTGELFF.